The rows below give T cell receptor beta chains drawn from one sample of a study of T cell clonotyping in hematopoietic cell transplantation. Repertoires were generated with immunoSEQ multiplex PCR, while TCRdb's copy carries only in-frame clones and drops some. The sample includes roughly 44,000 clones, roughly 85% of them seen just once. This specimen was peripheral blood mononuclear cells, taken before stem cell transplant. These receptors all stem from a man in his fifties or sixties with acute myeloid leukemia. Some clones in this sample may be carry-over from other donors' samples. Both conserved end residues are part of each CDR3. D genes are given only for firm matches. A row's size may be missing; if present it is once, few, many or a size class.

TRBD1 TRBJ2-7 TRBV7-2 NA TGTGCCAGCAGCGCTAAAAACAGGGGTATCTACGAGCAGTACTTC CASSAKNRGIYEQYF
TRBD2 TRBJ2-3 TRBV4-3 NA TGCGCCAGCAGCCAAGAATGGCGGCTAGCGGGGATCTCAGATACGCAGTATTTT CASSQEWRLAGISDTQYF
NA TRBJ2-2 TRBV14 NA TGTGCCAGCAGCTGGGGAGCAGTAAACACCGGGGAGCTGTTTTTT CASSWGAVNTGELFF
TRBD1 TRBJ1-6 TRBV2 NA TGTGCCAGCAACAGGGGGCTTGGGATTTCACCCCTCCACTTT CASNRGLGISPLHF
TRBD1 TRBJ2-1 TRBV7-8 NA TGTGCCAGCAGCCGGGAACAGGGGGTTTACAATGAGCAGTTCTTC CASSREQGVYNEQFF
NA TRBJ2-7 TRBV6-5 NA TGTGCCAGCAGTTACAAGGGGTACGGTCCCTACGAGCAGTACTTC CASSYKGYGPYEQYF
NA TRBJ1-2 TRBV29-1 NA TGCAGCGTTGAAAGGGACACCTCTAACTATGGCTACACCTTC CSVERDTSNYGYTF
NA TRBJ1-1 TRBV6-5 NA TGTGCCAGCAGTTACCAGGGTTTGAACACTGAAGCTTTCTTT CASSYQGLNTEAFF
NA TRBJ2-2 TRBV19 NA TGTGCCAGTAGTATAGTGGCAGGGATAAGCACCGGGGAGCTGTTTTTT CASSIVAGISTGELFF
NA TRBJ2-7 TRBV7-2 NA TGTGCCAGCAGCTTAGCGCTAGGGGCCGGGTACGAGCAGTACTTC CASSLALGAGYEQYF
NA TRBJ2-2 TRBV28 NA TGTGCCAGCAGGCGGGGATGGGGGGACACCGGGGAGCTGTTTTTT CASRRGWGDTGELFF
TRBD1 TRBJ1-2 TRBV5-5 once TGTGCCAGCAGCTTGGGACAGGGTCGAAACTATGGCTACACCTTC CASSLGQGRNYGYTF
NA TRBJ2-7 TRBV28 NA TGTGCCAGCAGTTTAGTATTTGGGACCTACGAGCAGTACTTC CASSLVFGTYEQYF
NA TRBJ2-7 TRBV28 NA TGTGCCAGCAGCTCCGTGACGGATGAGCAGTACTTC CASSSVTDEQYF
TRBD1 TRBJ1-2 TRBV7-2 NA TGTGCCAGCAGCGTGGGACAGCCTAACTATGGCTACACCTTC CASSVGQPNYGYTF
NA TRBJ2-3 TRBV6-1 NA TGTGCCAGCACTCCGTTACGGTCAGGCACAGATACGCAGTATTTT CASTPLRSGTDTQYF
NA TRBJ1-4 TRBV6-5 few TGTGCCAGCAGTCCTTCCGACAATCCGGTGTTTTTT CASSPSDNPVFF
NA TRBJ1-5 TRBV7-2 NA TGTGCCAGCAGCTGGGACACGGGGCAGCCCCAGCATTTT CASSWDTGQPQHF
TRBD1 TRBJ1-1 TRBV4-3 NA TGCGCCAGCAGCCAAGTAGGTGCGGACAGGCTAAAAGCTTTCTTT CASSQVGADRLKAFF
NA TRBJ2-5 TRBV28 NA TGTGCCAGCAGTCCTGTGGGGGGGCCGTTGCAAGAGACCCAGTACTTC CASSPVGGPLQETQYF
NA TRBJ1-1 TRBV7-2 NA TGTGCCAGCAGCTTAAGCGGGGTGAACACTGAAGCTTTCTTT CASSLSGVNTEAFF
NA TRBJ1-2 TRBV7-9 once TGTGCCAGCAGCCCCCCTCGGGGTGGCTACACCTTC CASSPPRGGYTF
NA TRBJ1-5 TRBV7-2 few TGTGCCAGCAGCTTGCGGGCCCTCAATCAGCCCCAGCATTTT CASSLRALNQPQHF
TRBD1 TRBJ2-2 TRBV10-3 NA TGTGCCATCAAGGGGGCAGACACCGGGGAGCTGTTTTTT CAIKGADTGELFF
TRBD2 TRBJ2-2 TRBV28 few TGTGCCAGCAGGCTAGCGGCCGGGGAGCTGTTTTTT CASRLAAGELFF
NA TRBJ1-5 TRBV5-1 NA TGCGCCAGCAGCCCGGGGGGGGCTGGTAATCAGCCCCAGCATTTT CASSPGGAGNQPQHF
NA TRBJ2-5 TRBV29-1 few TGCAGCGTTGAAGAGCCCACGGCGGAGACCCAGTACTTC CSVEEPTAETQYF
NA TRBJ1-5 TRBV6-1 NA TGTGCCAGCAGGAAGGCAGGGGACAATCAGCCCCAGCATTTT CASRKAGDNQPQHF
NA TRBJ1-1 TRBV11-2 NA TGTGCCAGCAGCTTAGTCGGGGGTGGCACTGAAGCTTTCTTT CASSLVGGGTEAFF
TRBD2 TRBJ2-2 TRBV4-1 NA TGCGCCAGCAGCCGTTCCGGGGGGGCGAACACCGGGGAGCTGTTTTTT CASSRSGGANTGELFF
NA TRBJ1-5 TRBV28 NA TGTGCCAGCAGTTTACTAGGGTTAAATCAGCCCCAGCATTTT CASSLLGLNQPQHF
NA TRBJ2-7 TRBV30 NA TGTGCCTGGAGTGTGCAATACGAGCAGTACTTC CAWSVQYEQYF
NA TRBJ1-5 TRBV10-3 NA TGTGCCATCAGCGCAGGAGATGATCAGCCCCAGCATTTT CAISAGDDQPQHF
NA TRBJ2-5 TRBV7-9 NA TGTGCCAGCAGGGGGGCAGAGACCCAGTACTTC CASRGAETQYF
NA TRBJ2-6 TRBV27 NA TGTGCCAGCAGTTCAGCCGGGCATGGGGCCAACGTCCTGACTTTC CASSSAGHGANVLTF
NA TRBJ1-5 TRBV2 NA TGTGCCAGCAGTGGACAGTTCGATAATCAGCCCCAGCATTTT CASSGQFDNQPQHF
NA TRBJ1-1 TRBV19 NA TGTGCCAGTAGTATTTATCTTGGGGCAAGGGTAGGGAACACTGAAGCTTTCTTT CASSIYLGARVGNTEAFF
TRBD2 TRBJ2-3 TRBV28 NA TGTGCCAGCATGGGGGGGGTCACAGATACGCAGTATTTT CASMGGVTDTQYF
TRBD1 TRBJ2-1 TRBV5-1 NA TGCGCCAGCAGCTTGGAGGGACAGCCATACAATGAGCAGTTCTTC CASSLEGQPYNEQFF
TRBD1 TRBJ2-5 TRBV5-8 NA TGTGCCAGCAGCTTGAGGGGACAGGGGAAGACCCAGTACTTC CASSLRGQGKTQYF
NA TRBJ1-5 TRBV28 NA TGTGCCAGCAGTTCCCACGGGACGGATCAGCCCCAGCATTTT CASSSHGTDQPQHF
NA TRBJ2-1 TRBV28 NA TGTGCCAGCAGTTTCCGGCCGGGAAACAATGAGCAGTTCTTC CASSFRPGNNEQFF
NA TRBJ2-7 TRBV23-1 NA TGCGCCAGCAGTCAAACCCCAGCAGGGGACGAGCAGTACTTC CASSQTPAGDEQYF
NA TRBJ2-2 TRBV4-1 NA TGCGCCAGCAGCCAAGAATTGCGGGTCACCGGGGAGCTGTTTTTT CASSQELRVTGELFF
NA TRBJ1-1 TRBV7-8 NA TGTGCCAGCAGCTTAGTAGGGGGGACAAGGAACACTGAAGCTTTCTTT CASSLVGGTRNTEAFF
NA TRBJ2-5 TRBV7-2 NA TGTGCCAGCAGCTTAGAAGCGATTAGGGTGGAGACCCAGTACTTC CASSLEAIRVETQYF
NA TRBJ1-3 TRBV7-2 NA TGTGCCAGCAGCTTAGTTACAGGGCAAGGAAACACCATATATTTT CASSLVTGQGNTIYF
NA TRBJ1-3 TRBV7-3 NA TGTGCCAGCAGCCTCCAGGCGGGAAACACCATATATTTT CASSLQAGNTIYF